This T cell receptor (beta chain) stems from a study of cytomegalovirus exposure and HLA in healthy donors. The germline V gene encodes CDR1 MNHEY and CDR2 SVGAGI. With 2 bases removed from V and 6 bases from J, the gap between germline ends came to 10 bases. The CDR3 loop spans 13 amino acids. PCR primers comprised 60 Vbeta and 13 Jbeta primers. This table comes from immunoSEQ multiplex PCR, and its TCRdb copy is limited to in-frame clones, with some not included. In the table there are 150,000 to 200,000 clones, about 75% of which are singletons. This TCR came from a man aged 45-65 years in good health and CMV-seropositive. This rearrangement joins TRBV6-5 to TRBJ1-1; D is ambiguous. Sequences were obtained from PBMCs. The CDR3 coding sequence is TGTGCCAGCAGTTACCCCGGGAGGTCTGAAGCTTTCTTT. Its protein product is CASSYPGRSEAFF.